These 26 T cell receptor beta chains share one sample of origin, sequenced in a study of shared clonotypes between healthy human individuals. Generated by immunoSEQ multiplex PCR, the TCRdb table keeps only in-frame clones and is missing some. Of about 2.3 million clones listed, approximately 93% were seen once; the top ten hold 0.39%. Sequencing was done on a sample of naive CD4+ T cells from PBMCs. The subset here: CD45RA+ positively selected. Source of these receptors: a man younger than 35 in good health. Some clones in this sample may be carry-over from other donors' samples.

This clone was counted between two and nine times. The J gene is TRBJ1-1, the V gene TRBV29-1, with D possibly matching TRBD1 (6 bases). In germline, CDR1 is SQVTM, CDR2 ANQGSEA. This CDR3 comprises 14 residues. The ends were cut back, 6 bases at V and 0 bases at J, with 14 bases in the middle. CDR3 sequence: CSVAGQIVNTEAFF. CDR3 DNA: TGCAGCGTAGCCGGACAGATTGTGAACACTGAAGCTTTCTTT.

As DNA, the CDR3 is TGTGCCAGCAGCCCTGGGACAGGCGCGCGGCCCCAGCATTTT. Residues: CASSPGTGARPQHF. This chain uses TRBV11-2 with TRBJ1-5; TRBD1 matches at 8 bases. J gave up 9 bases and V 5 bases, and 9 bases lay outside the gene matches. The CDR3 extends over 14 amino acids. CDR1 and CDR2 from the germline V gene are SGHAT and FQNNGV.

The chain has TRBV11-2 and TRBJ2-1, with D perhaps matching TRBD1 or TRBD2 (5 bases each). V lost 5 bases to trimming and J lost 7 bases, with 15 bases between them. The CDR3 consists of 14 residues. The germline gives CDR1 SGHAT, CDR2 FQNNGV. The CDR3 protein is CASSQVEWGNEQFF. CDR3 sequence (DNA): TGTGCCAGCAGCCAAGTAGAATGGGGGAATGAGCAGTTCTTC.

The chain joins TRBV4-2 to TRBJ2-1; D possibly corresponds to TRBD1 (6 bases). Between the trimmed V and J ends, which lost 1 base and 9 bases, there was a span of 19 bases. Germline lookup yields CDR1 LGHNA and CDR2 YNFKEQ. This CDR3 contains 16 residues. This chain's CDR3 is CASSQASAGVESEQFF. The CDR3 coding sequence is TGTGCCAGCAGCCAAGCAAGTGCAGGGGTGGAAAGTGAGCAGTTCTTC.

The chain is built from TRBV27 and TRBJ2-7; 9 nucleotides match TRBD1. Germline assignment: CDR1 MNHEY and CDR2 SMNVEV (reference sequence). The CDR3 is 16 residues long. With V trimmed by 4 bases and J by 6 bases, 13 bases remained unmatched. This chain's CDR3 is CASSSIRTGDNREQYF. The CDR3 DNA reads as TGTGCCAGCAGTTCTATCCGGACAGGGGATAATCGCGAGCAGTACTTC.

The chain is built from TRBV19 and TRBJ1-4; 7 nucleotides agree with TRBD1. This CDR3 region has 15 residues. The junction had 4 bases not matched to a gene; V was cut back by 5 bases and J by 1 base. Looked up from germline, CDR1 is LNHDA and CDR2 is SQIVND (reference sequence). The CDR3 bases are TGTGCCAGTAGTCGACAGGGTGGAACTAATGAAAAACTGTTTTTT. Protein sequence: CASSRQGGTNEKLFF.

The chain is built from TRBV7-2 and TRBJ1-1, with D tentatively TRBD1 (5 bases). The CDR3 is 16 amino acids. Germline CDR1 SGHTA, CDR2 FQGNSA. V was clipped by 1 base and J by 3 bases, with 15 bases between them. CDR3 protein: CASSLDTPGPYTEAFF. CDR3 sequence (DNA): TGTGCCAGCAGCTTAGACACGCCAGGGCCGTACACTGAAGCTTTCTTT. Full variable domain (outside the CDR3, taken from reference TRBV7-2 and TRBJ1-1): GAGVSQSPSNKVTEKGKDVELRCDPISGHTALYWYRQSLGQGLEFLIYFQGNSAPDKSGLPSDRFSAERTGGSVSTLTIQRTQQEDSAVYLCASSLDTPGPYTEAFFGQGTRLTVV.

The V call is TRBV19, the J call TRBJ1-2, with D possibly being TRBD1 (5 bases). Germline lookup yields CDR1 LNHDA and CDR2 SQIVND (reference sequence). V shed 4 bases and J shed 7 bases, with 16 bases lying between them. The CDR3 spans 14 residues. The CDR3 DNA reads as TGTGCCAGTAGTACCATACAGGTTTGGCTTGGCTACACCTTC. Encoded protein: CASSTIQVWLGYTF.

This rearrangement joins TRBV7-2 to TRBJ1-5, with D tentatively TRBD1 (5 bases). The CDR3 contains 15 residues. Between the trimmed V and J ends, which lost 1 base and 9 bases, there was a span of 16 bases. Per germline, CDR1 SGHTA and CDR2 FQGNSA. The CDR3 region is CASSLEVAGQWPQHF. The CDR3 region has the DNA TGTGCCAGCAGCTTAGAAGTTGCGGGGCAGTGGCCCCAGCATTTT. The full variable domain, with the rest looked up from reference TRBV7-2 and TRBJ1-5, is GAGVSQSPSNKVTEKGKDVELRCDPISGHTALYWYRQSLGQGLEFLIYFQGNSAPDKSGLPSDRFSAERTGGSVSTLTIQRTQQEDSAVYLCASSLEVAGQWPQHFGDGTRLSIL.

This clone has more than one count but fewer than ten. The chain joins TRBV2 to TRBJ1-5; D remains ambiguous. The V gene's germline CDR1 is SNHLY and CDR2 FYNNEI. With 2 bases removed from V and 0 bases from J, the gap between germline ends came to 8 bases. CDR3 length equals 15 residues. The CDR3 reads CASSEMGYSNQPQHF. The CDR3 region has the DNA TGTGCCAGCAGTGAAATGGGGTATAGCAATCAGCCCCAGCATTTT.

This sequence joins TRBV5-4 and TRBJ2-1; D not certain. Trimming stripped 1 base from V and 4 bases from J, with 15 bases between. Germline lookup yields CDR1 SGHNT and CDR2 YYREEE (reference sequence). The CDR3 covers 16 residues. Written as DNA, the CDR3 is TGTGCCAGCAGCTTGTTTGTCGGTGCAGATTACAATGAGCAGTTCTTC. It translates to CASSLFVGADYNEQFF. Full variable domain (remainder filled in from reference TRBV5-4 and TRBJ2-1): ETGVTQSPTHLIKTRGQQVTLRCSSQSGHNTVSWYQQALGQGPQFIFQYYREEENGRGNFPPRFSGLQFPNYSSELNVNALELDDSALYLCASSLFVGADYNEQFFGPGTRLTVL.

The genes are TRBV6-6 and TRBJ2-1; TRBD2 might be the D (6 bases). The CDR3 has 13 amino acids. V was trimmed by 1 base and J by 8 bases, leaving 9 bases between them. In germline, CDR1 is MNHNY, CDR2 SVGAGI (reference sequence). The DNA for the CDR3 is TGTGCCAGCAGTTACTGGGGGGTCGATGAGCAGTTCTTC. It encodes CASSYWGVDEQFF.

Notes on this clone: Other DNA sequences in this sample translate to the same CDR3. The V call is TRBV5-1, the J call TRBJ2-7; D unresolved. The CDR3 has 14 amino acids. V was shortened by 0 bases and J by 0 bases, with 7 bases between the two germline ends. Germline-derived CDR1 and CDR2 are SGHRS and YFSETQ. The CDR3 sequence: CASSLGQSSYEQYF. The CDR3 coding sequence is TGCGCCAGCAGCTTGGGGCAGTCCTCCTACGAGCAGTACTTC.

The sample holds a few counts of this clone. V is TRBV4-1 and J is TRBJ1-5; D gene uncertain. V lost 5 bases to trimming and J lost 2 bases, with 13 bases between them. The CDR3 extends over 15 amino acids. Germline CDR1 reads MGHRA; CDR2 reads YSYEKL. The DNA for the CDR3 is TGCGCCAGCAGCTGGAGGAGGGAGGGCAATCAGCCCCAGCATTTT. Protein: CASSWRREGNQPQHF.

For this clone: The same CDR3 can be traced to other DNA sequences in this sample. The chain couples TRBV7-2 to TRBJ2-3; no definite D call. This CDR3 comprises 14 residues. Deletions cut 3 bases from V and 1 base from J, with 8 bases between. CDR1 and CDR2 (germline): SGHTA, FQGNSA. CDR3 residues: CASSFLLGTDTQYF. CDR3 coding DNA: TGTGCCAGCAGCTTCCTCTTGGGCACAGATACGCAGTATTTT.

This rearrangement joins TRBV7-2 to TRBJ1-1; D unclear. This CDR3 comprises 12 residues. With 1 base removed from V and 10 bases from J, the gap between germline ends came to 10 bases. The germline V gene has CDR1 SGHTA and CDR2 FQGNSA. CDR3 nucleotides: TGTGCCAGCAGCTTAGTTTGGTCTGGAGCTTTCTTT. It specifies CASSLVWSGAFF.

The CDR3 loop is CASSVDTDSYEQYF. As DNA, the CDR3 is TGTGCCAGCAGCGTAGACACGGACTCCTACGAGCAGTACTTC. The V and J genes are TRBV9 and TRBJ2-7; no clear D gene. The length of the CDR3 is 14 residues. V lost 0 bases to trimming and J lost 0 bases, with 7 bases between them. Germline loops: CDR1 SGDLS, CDR2 YYNGEE.

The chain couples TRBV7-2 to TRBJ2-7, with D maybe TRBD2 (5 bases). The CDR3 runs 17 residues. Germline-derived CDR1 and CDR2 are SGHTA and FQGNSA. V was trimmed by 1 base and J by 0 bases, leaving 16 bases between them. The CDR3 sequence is CASSLVSAEASSYEQYF. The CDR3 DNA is TGTGCCAGCAGCTTAGTAAGCGCGGAGGCTAGCTCCTACGAGCAGTACTTC.

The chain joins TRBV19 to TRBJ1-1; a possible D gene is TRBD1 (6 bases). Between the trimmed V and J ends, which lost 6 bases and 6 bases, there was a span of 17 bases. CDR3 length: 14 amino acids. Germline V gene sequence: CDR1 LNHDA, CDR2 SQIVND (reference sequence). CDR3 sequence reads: CASRSPQGSAEAFF. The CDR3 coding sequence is TGTGCCAGTAGGAGTCCACAGGGTTCGGCTGAAGCTTTCTTT.

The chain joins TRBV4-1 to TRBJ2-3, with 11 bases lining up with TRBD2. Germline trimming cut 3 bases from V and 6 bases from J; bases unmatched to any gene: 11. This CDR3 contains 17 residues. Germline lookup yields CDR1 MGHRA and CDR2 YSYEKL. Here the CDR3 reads CASSQSPTSGSGDTQYF. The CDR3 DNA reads TGCGCCAGCAGCCAGAGCCCTACTAGCGGGAGTGGGGATACGCAGTATTTT.

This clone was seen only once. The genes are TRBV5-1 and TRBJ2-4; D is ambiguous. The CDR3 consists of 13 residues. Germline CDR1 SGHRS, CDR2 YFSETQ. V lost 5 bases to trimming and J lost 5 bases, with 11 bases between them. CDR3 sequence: CASRISRENIQYF. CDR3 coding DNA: TGCGCCAGCAGAATAAGTAGGGAAAACATTCAGTACTTC.

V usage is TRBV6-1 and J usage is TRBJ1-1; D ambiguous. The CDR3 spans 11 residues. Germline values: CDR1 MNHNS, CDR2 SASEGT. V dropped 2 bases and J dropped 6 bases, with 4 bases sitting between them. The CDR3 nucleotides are TGTGCCAGCAGTGAATTGGCTGAAGCTTTCTTT. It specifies CASSELAEAFF.

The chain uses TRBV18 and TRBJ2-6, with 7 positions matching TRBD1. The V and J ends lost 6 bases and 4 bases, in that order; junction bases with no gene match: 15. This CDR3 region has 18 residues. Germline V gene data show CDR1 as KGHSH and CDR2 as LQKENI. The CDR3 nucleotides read TGTGCCAGCTCGAACCGGGACAGTGATCTCTGGGGGGCCAACGTCCTGACTTTC. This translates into CASSNRDSDLWGANVLTF.

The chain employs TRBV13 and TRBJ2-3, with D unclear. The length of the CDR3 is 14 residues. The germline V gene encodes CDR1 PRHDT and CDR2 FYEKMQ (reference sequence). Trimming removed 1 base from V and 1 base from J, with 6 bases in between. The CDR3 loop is CASSLEGGTDTQYF. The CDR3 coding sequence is TGTGCCAGCAGCTTAGAGGGCGGCACAGATACGCAGTATTTT. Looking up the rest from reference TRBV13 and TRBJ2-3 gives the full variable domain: AAGVIQSPRHLIKEKRETATLKCYPIPRHDTVYWYQQGPGQDPQFLISFYEKMQSDKGSIPDRFSAQQFSDYHSELNMSSLELGDSALYFCASSLEGGTDTQYFGPGTRLTVL.

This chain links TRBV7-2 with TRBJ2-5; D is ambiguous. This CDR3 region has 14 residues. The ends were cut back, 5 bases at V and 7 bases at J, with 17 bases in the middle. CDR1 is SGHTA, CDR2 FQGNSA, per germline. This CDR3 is CASSPFILERTQYF. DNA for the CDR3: TGTGCCAGCAGCCCATTTATATTAGAGCGGACCCAGTACTTC.

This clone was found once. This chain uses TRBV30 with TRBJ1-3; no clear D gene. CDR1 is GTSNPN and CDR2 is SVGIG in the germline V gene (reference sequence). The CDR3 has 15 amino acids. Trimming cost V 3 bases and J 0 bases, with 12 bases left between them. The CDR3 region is CAWRQVGYSGNTIYF. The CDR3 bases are TGTGCCTGGAGGCAGGTCGGGTACTCTGGAAACACCATATATTTT.